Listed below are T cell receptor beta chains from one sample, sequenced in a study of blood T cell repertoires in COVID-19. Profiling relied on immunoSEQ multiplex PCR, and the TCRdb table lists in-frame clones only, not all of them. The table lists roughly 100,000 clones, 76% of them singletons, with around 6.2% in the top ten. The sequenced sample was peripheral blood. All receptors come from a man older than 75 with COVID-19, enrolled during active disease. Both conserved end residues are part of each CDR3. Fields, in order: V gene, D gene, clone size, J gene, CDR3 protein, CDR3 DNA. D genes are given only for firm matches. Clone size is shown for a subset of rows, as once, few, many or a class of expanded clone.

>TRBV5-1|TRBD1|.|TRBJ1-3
CASTPLPGQGGDTIYF
TGCGCCAGCACCCCATTACCAGGACAGGGGGGAGACACCATATATTTT
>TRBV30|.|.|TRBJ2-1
CAWSGGSGNNEQFF
TGTGCCTGGAGTGGAGGTAGCGGTAACAATGAGCAGTTCTTC
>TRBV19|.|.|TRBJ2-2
CASQVYPGELFF
TGTGCCAGTCAGGTGTACCCCGGGGAGCTGTTTTTT
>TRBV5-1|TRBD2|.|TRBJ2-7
CASSFRLAGTSISYEQYF
TGCGCCAGCAGCTTCAGACTAGCGGGTACCTCTATTTCCTACGAGCAGTACTTC
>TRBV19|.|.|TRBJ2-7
CASSSWGQYSYEQYF
TGTGCCAGTAGCTCCTGGGGGCAGTACTCCTACGAGCAGTACTTC
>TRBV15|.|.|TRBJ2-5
CATSRDHPRETQYF
TGTGCCACCAGCAGAGATCATCCGCGTGAGACCCAGTACTTC
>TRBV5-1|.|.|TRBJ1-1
CASSPTLNTEAFF
TGCGCCAGCAGCCCGACTTTGAACACTGAAGCTTTCTTT
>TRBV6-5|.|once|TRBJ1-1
CASVRGMDTEAFF
TGTGCCAGCGTCAGGGGAATGGACACTGAAGCTTTCTTT
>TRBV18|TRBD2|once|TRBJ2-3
CASSLDKSGRDTQYF
TGTGCCAGCTCACTGGACAAGAGCGGGAGGGATACGCAGTATTTT
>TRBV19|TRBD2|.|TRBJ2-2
CASSVSAASGRLTGELFF
TGTGCCAGTAGCGTATCGGCGGCTAGCGGGAGGCTCACCGGGGAGCTGTTTTTT
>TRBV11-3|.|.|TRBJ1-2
CASSQGGHGYTF
TGTGCCAGCAGCCAGGGAGGACATGGCTACACCTTC
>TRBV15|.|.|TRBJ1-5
CATQDSNQPQHF
TGTGCCACCCAGGATAGCAATCAGCCCCAGCATTTT
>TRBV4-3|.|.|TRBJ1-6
CASSLGQYNSPLHF
TGCGCCAGCAGCCTAGGACAGTATAATTCACCCCTCCACTTT
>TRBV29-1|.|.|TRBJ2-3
CSGQLTDTQYF
TGCAGCGGACAGCTCACAGATACGCAGTATTTT
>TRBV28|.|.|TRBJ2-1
CASSLIQGYNEQFF
TGTGCCAGCAGTTTAATTCAGGGATACAATGAGCAGTTCTTC
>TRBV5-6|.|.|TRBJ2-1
CASSRGFGNDGYNEQFF
TGTGCCAGCAGCCGCGGGTTCGGGAACGACGGCTACAATGAGCAGTTCTTC
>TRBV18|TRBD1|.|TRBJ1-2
CASSPLGQGAPNYGYTF
TGTGCCAGCTCACCGTTGGGACAGGGGGCTCCCAACTATGGCTACACCTTC
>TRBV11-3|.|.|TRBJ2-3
CASSLGATNTDTQYF
TGTGCCAGCAGCTTAGGGGCAACAAACACAGATACGCAGTATTTT
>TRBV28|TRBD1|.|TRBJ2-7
CATAPGTGPYEQYF
TGTGCCACTGCTCCCGGGACAGGGCCCTACGAGCAGTACTTC
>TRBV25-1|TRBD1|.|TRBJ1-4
CASSELKGRTGDEKLFF
TGTGCCAGCAGTGAATTAAAGGGGCGAACAGGGGATGAAAAACTGTTTTTT
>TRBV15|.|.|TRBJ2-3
CATSRQGIEDTQYF
TGTGCCACCAGCAGACAGGGTATAGAAGATACGCAGTATTTT
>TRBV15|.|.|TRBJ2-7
CATSRDLGGGEQYF
TGTGCCACCAGCAGAGATCTGGGAGGCGGCGAGCAGTACTTC
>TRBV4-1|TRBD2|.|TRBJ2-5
CASSQGLAGLGGETQYF
TGCGCCAGCAGCCAAGGGCTAGCGGGTCTAGGAGGGGAGACCCAGTACTTC
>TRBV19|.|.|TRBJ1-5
CARPRQRIGGDQPQHF
TGTGCCAGACCCCGACAAAGAATAGGGGGAGATCAGCCCCAGCATTTT
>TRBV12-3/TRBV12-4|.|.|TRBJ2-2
CASSFMGPGELFF
TGTGCCAGCAGTTTCATGGGGCCCGGGGAGCTGTTTTTT
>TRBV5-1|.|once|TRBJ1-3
CASSFVTGSGNTIYF
TGCGCCAGCAGCTTCGTTACGGGCTCTGGAAACACCATATATTTT
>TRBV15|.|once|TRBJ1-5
CATQRAGGNQPQHF
TGTGCCACCCAAAGGGCCGGGGGCAATCAGCCCCAGCATTTT
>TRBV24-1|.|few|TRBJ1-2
CATSDPGLRGYTF
TGTGCCACCAGTGACCCGGGACTCCGCGGCTACACCTTC
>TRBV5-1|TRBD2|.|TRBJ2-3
CASSPGLAESTDTQYF
TGCGCCAGCAGCCCGGGACTAGCGGAGAGCACAGATACGCAGTATTTT
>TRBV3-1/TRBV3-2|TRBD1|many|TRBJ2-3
CASSPTGALRTDTQYF
TGTGCCAGCAGCCCAACAGGGGCTCTTCGCACAGATACGCAGTATTTT
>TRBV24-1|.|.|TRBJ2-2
CATSDSRVHTLNTGELFF
TGTGCCACCAGTGATTCCAGGGTCCACACGTTGAACACCGGGGAGCTGTTTTTT
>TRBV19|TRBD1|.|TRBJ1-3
CASSLGTGTGNTIYF
TGTGCCAGTAGCCTCGGGACAGGAACTGGAAACACCATATATTTT
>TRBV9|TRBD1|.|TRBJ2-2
CASRGAGQGLTGELFF
TGTGCCAGCAGGGGAGCGGGACAGGGGCTCACCGGGGAGCTGTTTTTT
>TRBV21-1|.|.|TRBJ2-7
CASSKVGLAESLTYEQYF
TGTGCCAGCAGCAAAGTGGGGCTAGCGGAGAGCCTCACCTACGAGCAGTACTTC
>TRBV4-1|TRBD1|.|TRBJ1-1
CASSQLYRGQGGTEAFF
TGCGCCAGCAGCCAACTTTATAGGGGACAGGGGGGGACTGAAGCTTTCTTT
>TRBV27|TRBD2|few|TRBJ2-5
CASSLGLAGVETQYF
TGTGCCAGCAGCCTTGGACTAGCGGGAGTAGAGACCCAGTACTTC
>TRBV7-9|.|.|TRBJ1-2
CASSLRDTGYTF
TGTGCCAGCAGCTTACGGGACACAGGCTACACCTTC
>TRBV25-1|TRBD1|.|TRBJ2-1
CASSEWDRDNNEQFF
TGTGCCAGCAGTGAATGGGACAGGGACAACAATGAGCAGTTCTTC
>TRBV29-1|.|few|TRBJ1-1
CSVARGITEAFF
TGCAGCGTTGCTCGGGGGATCACTGAAGCTTTCTTT
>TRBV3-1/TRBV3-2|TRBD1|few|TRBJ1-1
CASSRRGHGNEAFF
TGTGCCAGCAGCCGGAGGGGGCATGGGAATGAAGCTTTCTTT
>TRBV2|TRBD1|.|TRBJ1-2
CASSEDRGLGYTF
TGTGCCAGCAGTGAAGACAGGGGGCTAGGCTACACCTTC
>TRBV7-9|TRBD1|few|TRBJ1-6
CASSSGQGVNSPLHF
TGTGCCAGCAGCTCGGGACAGGGGGTTAATTCACCCCTCCACTTT
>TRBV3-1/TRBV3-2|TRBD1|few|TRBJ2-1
CASSQGTGANEQFF
TGTGCCAGCAGCCAGGGGACAGGGGCCAATGAGCAGTTCTTC
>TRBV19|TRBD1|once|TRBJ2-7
CASSDRWTGANEQYF
TGTGCCAGTAGTGATAGGTGGACAGGGGCTAACGAGCAGTACTTC
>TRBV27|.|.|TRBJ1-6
CASSFGSNSPLHF
TGTGCCAGCAGCTTTGGGAGTAATTCACCCCTCCACTTT
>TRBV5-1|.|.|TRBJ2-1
CASSKSVGGADNEQFF
TGCGCCAGCAGCAAGAGCGTTGGGGGGGCTGACAATGAGCAGTTCTTC
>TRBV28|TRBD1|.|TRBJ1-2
CASNLQGYYGYTF
TGTGCCAGCAATCTACAGGGGTACTATGGCTACACCTTC
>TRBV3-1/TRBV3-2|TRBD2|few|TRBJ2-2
CASSQVGGTSLETGELFF
TGTGCCAGCAGCCAAGTTGGTGGGACTAGCCTGGAGACCGGGGAGCTGTTTTTT
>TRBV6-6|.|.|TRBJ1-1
CATLPRDVWTEAFF
TGTGCTACCCTCCCGAGGGATGTGTGGACTGAAGCTTTCTTT
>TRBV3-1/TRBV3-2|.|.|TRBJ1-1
CASSQLRVNTEAFF
TGTGCCAGCAGCCAACTACGGGTGAACACTGAAGCTTTCTTT
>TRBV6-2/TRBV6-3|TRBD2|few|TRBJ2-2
CASSYPWTSGSRELFF
TGTGCCAGCAGTTACCCTTGGACTAGCGGGAGCCGGGAGCTGTTTTTT
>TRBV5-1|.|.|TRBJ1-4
CASSGGATAEKLFF
TGCGCCAGCAGCGGGGGCGCGACAGCTGAAAAACTGTTTTTT
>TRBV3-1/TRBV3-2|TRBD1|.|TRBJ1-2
CASSQDGQGAYGYTF
TGTGCCAGCAGCCAAGATGGACAGGGGGCTTATGGCTACACCTTC
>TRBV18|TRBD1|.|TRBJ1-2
CASSPGTGSNYGYTF
TGTGCCAGCTCACCTGGGACAGGTTCTAACTATGGCTACACCTTC
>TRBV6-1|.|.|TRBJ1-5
CASSDHGNQPQHF
TGTGCCAGCAGTGATCATGGCAATCAGCCCCAGCATTTT
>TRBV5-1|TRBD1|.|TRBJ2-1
CASSLEGANEQFF
TGCGCCAGCAGCTTGGAGGGGGCCAATGAGCAGTTCTTC
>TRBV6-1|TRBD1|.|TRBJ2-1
CASSGYFLGTGGNEQFF
TGTGCCAGCAGTGGTTATTTCCTCGGGACAGGGGGGAATGAGCAGTTCTTC
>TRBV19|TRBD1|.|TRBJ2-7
CASSTPRQGAHREQYF
TGTGCCAGTAGTACTCCGCGACAGGGGGCCCATCGCGAGCAGTACTTC
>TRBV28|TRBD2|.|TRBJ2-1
CASSLFLGAGGLDEQFF
TGTGCCAGCAGTTTATTCCTAGGAGCGGGAGGGCTCGATGAGCAGTTCTTC